The T cell receptor (beta chain) described here comes from a study of blood T cell repertoires in COVID-19. Study overall: In each case, the material was cDNA or gDNA derived from T cells, B-cell-depleted T cells, or PBMCs.

Trimming shortened V by 6 bases and J by 8 bases, and 19 bases separated the two germline ends. Looked up from germline, CDR1 is MNHEY and CDR2 is SVGAGI. CDR3 length equals 14 residues. Those enrolled, adults aged 18 to 89 years, came from fewer than 25 US areas. A PCR-confirmed or clinician-diagnosed COVID-19 case had contacted exposed participants within 2 weeks of entry. Original processing methods: How many nucleated cells were present was estimated from reference gene primer amplification. Profiled with immunoSEQ multiplex PCR; TCRdb holds only in-frame clones, not every one. The V and J calls and clone size are taken from that table; D and trimming were inferred from the DNA. The sample includes roughly 200,000 clones, 84% seen only once; the top ten take about 3.2%.

Sequencing was carried out using PBMCs or T cells enriched from blood (not recorded which). The chain recombines TRBV6-5 with TRBJ1-2; D perhaps matches TRBD1 (6 bases). This clonotype was obtained from a woman aged 30 to 39 who had been exposed to COVID-19. CDR3 region: CASSRPGRGDGYTF. The CDR3 DNA reads as TGTGCCAGCAGCAGACCGGGCAGGGGTGACGGCTACACCTTC.